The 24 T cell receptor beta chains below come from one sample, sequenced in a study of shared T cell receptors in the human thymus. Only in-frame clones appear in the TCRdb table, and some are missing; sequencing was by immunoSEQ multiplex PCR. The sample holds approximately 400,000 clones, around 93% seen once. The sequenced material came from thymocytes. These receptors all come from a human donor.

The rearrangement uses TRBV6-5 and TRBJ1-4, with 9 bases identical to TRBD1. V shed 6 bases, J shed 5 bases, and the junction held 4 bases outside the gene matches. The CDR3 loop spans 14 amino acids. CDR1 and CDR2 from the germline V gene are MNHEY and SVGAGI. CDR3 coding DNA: TGTGCCAGCAGAAGTGGACAGGGGAATGAAAAACTGTTTTTT. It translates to CASRSGQGNEKLFF.

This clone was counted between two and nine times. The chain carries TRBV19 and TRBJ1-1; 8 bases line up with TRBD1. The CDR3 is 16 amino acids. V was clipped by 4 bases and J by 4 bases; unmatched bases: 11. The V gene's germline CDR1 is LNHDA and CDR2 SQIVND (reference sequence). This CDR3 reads CASSTWTGRFGTEAFF. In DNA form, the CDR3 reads TGTGCCAGTAGTACATGGACAGGGCGGTTTGGCACTGAAGCTTTCTTT. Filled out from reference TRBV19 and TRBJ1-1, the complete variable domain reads DGGITQSPKYLFRKEGQNVTLSCEQNLNHDAMYWYRQDPGQGLRLIYYSQIVNDFQKGDIAEGYSVSREKKESFPLTVTSAQKNPTAFYLCASSTWTGRFGTEAFFGQGTRLTVV.

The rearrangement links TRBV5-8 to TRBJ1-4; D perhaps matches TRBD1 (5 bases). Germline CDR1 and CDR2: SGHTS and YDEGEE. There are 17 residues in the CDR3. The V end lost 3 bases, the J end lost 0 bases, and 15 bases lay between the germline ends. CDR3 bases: TGTGCCAGCAGCTCCCCCTGGGGGAGCGCAACTAATGAAAAACTGTTTTTT. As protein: CASSSPWGSATNEKLFF.

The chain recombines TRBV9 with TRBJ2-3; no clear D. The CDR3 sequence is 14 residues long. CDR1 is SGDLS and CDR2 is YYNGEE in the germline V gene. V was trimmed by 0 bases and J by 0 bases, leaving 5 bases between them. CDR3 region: CASSVAPSTDTQYF. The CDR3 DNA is TGTGCCAGCAGCGTAGCTCCCAGCACAGATACGCAGTATTTT.

CDR3 residues: CASSQREAPRETQYF. The CDR3 nucleotides read TGCGCCAGCAGCCAACGGGAGGCCCCTCGGGAGACCCAGTACTTC. The chain couples TRBV4-1 to TRBJ2-5, with 7 nucleotides matching TRBD2. V lost 2 bases to trimming and J lost 5 bases; unmatched junction nucleotides: 8. From germline, CDR1 is MGHRA and CDR2 YSYEKL. The CDR3 runs 15 residues.

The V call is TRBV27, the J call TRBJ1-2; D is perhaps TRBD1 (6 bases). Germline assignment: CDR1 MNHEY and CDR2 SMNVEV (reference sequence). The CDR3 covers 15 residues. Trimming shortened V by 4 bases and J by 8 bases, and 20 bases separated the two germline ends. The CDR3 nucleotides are TGTGCCAGCAGTTGTCGACAGGCCCATGCATGGGGCTACACCTTC. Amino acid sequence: CASSCRQAHAWGYTF.

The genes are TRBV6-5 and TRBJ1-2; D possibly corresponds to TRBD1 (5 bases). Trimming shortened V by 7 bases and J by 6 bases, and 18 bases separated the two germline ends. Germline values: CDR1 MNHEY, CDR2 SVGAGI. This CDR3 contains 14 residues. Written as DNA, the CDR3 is TGTGCCAGCAAGTTGGGGCAGGGAGTGGATGGCTACACCTTC. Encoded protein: CASKLGQGVDGYTF.

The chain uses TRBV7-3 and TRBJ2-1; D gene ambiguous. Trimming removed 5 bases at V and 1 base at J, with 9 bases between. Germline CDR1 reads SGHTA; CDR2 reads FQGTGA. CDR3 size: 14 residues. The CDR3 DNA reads TGTGCCAGCAGCAGGGATGGATCCTACAATGAGCAGTTCTTC. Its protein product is CASSRDGSYNEQFF.

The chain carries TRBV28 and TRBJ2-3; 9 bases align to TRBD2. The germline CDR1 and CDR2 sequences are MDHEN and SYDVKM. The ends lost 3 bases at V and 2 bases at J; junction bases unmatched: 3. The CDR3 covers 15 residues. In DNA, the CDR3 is TGTGCCAGCAGTTTGGGACTAGCTAACACAGATACGCAGTATTTT. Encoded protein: CASSLGLANTDTQYF.

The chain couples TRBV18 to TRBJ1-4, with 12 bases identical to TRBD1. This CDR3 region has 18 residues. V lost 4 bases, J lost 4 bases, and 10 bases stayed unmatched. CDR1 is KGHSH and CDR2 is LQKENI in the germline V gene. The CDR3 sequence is CASSLAGTGGAINEKLFF. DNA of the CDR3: TGTGCCAGCTCACTTGCCGGGACAGGGGGCGCGATTAATGAAAAACTGTTTTTT.

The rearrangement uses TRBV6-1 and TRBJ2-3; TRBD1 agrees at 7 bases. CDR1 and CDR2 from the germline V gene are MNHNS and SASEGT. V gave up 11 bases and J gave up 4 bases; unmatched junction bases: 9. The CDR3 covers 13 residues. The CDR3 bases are TGTGCCGGGTCGACAGGGCAGGCAGATACGCAGTATTTT. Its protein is CAGSTGQADTQYF.

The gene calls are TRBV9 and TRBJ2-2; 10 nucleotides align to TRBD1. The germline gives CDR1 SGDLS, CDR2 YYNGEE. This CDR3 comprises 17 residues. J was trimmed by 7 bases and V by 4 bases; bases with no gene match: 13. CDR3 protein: CASSPTGTGDEGGELFF. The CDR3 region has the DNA TGTGCCAGCAGCCCGACCGGGACAGGGGATGAGGGCGGGGAGCTGTTTTTT. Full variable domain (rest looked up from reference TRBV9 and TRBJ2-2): DSGVTQTPKHLITATGQRVTLRCSPRSGDLSVYWYQQSLDQGLQFLIQYYNGEERAKGNILERFSAQQFPDLHSELNLSSLELGDSALYFCASSPTGTGDEGGELFFGEGSRLTVL.

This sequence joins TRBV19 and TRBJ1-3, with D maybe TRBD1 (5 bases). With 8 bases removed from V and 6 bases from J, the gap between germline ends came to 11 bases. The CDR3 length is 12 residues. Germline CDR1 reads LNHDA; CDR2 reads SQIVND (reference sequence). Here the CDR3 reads CASGRGENTIYF. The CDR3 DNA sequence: TGTGCCAGTGGCCGGGGGGAAAACACCATATATTTT.

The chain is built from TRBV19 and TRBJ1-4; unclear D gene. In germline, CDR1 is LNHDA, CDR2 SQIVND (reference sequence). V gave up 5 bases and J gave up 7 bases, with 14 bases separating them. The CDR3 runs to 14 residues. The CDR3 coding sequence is TGTGCCAGTAGTTCGGGATACCATTCTGAAAAACTGTTTTTT. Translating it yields CASSSGYHSEKLFF.

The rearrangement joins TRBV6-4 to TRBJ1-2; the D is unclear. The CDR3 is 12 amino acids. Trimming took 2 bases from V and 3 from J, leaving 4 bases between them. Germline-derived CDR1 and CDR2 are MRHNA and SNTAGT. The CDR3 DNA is TGTGCCAGCAGTGACGGTGACTATGGCTACACCTTC. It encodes CASSDGDYGYTF.

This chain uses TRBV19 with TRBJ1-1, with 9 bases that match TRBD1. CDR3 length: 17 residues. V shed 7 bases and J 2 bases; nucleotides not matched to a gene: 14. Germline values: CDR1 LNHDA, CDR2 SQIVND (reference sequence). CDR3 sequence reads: CASIHRGQGSLNTEAFF. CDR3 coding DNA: TGTGCCAGTATCCATAGGGGACAGGGCTCCCTCAACACTGAAGCTTTCTTT.

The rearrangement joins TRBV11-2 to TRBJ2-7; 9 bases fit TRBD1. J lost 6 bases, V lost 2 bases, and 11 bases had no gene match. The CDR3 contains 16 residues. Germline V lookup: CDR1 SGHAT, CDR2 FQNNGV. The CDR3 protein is CASSLSLTGGNSEQYF. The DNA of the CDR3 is TGTGCCAGCAGCTTATCCCTGACAGGGGGTAACTCCGAGCAGTACTTC.

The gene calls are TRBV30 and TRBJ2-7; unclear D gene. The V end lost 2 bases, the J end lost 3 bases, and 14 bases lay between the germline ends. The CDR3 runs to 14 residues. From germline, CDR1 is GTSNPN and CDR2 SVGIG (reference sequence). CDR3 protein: CAWSKFLGNYEQYF. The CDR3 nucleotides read TGTGCCTGGAGTAAGTTCCTAGGAAACTACGAGCAGTACTTC.

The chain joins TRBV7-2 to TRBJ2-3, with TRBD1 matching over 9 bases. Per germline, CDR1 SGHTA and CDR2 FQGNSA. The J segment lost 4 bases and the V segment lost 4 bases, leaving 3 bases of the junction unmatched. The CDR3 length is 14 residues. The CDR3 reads CASSSRTGADTQYF. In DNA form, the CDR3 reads TGTGCCAGCAGCTCCCGGACAGGGGCAGATACGCAGTATTTT.

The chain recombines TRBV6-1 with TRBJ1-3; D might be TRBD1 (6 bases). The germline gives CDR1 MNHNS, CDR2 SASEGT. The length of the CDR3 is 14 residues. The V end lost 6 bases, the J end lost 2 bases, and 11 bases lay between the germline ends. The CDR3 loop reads CASRDGGAGNTIYF. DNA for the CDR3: TGTGCCAGCAGGGATGGGGGCGCTGGAAACACCATATATTTT.

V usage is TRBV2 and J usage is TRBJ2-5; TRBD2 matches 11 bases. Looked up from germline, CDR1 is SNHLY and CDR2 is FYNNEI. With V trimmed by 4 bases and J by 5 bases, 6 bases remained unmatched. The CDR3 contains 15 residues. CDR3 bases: TGTGCCAGCAGTGTGTCACTAGCGGGAGACGAGACCCAGTACTTC. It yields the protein CASSVSLAGDETQYF.

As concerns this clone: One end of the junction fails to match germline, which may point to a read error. CDR3 residues: CASSLRGGTESTRELFF. DNA of the CDR3: TGTGCCAGCAGTTTGAGAGGGGGGACAGAGTCCACCCGGGAGCTGTTTTTT. The V call is TRBV27, the J call TRBJ2-2; possible D gene TRBD1, 7 bases. CDR3 length equals 17 residues. The germline V gene encodes CDR1 MNHEY and CDR2 SMNVEV (reference sequence).

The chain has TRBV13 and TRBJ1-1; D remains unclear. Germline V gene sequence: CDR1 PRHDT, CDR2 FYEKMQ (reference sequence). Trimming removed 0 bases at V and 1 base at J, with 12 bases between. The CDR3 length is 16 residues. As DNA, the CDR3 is TGTGCCAGCAGCTTAGGGGCTCGAGGGAGGAACACTGAAGCTTTCTTT. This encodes CASSLGARGRNTEAFF.

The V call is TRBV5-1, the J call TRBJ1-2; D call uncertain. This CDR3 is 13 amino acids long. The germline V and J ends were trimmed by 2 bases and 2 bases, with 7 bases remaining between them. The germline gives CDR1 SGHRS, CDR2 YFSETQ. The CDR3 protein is CASSLGLNYGYTF. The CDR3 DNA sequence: TGCGCCAGCAGCTTAGGGTTAAACTATGGCTACACCTTC.